The text below deals with one T cell receptor beta chain. Its antigen is unidentified. The entry originates in a study of cytomegalovirus exposure and HLA in healthy donors. Study observations and caveats: Previously analyzed data showed that most TCR beta V segments were productive at a frequency of about 87% or about 30%.

Primers: 60 Vbeta forward and 13 Jbeta reverse. The table came from immunoSEQ multiplex PCR; TCRdb's copy has only in-frame clones and leaves some out. The sample has around 140,000 clones, 70% to 85% seen once. Sequences were obtained from PBMCs. This TCR came from a woman in her fifties or sixties in good health and CMV-seropositive.

The CDR3 region has the DNA TGTGCCTGGAGTTCCACGAGGGATCAGCCCCAGCATTTT. Protein sequence: CAWSSTRDQPQHF. The V and J genes are TRBV30 and TRBJ1-5; no definite D call. The CDR3 contains 13 residues. CDR1 is GTSNPN and CDR2 is SVGIG in the germline V gene (reference sequence). The V end was cut by 2 bases, the J end by 5 bases, with 10 bases between.